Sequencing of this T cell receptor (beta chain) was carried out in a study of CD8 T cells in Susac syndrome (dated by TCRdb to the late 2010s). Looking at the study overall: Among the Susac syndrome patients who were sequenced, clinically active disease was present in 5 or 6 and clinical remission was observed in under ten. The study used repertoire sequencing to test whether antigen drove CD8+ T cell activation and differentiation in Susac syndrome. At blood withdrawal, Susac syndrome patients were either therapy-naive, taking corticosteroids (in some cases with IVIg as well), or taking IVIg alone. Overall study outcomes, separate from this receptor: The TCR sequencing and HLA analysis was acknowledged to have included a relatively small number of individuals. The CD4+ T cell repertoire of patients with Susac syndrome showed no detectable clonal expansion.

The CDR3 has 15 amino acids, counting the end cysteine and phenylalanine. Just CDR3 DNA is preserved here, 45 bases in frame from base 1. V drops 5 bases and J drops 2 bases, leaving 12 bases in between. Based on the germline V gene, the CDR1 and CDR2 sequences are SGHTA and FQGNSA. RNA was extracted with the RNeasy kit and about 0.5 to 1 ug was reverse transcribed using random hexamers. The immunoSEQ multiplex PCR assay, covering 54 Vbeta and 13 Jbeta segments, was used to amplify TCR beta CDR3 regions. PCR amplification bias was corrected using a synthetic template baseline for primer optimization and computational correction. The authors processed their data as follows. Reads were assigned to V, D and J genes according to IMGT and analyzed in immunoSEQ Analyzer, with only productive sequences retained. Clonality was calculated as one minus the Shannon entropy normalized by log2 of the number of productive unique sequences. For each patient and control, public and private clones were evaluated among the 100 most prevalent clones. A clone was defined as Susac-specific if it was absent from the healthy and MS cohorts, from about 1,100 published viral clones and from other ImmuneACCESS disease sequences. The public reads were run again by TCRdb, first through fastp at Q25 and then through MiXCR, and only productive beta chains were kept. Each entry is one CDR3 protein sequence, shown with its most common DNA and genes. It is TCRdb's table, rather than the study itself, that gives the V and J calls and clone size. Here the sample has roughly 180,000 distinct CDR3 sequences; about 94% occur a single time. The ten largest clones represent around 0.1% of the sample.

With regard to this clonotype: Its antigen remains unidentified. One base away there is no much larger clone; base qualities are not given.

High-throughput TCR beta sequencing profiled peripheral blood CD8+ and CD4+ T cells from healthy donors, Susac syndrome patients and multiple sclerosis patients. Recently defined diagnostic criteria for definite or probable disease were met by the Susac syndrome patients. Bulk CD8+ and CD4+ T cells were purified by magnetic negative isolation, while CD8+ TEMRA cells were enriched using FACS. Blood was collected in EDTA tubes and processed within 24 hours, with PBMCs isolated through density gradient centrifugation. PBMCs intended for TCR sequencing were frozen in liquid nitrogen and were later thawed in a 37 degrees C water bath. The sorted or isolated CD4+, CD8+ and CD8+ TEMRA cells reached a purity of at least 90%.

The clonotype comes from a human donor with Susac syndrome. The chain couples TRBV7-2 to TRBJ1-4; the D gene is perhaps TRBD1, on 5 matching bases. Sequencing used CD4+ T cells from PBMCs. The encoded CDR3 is CASSAGGRTNEKLFF. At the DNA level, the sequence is TGTGCCAGCAGCGCCGGGGGGAGGACTAATGAAAAACTGTTTTTT.